This TCR beta chain emerged from a study of monozygotic twins with cystic fibrosis. In the study overall: Approximately 2.8 micrograms of fragmented DNA underwent approximately 15 PCR cycles for library preparation. Whole-study results and caveats: Age, concordance and disease severity did not associate with shared CDR3 numbers. Monozygotic CF twins shared more identical nucleotide clonotypes than unrelated patients. J usage was most co-twin-similar in 8 of 16 pairs, V in 13.

With respect to this clone: Antigen specificity is unknown.

Trimming stripped 4 bases from V and 2 bases from J, with 8 bases between. The germline gives CDR1 SNHLY, CDR2 FYNNEI. The CDR3 totals 13 residues. Measured with immunoSEQ multiplex PCR; TCRdb has only the in-frame clones, and not every one. The table includes about 21,000 clones, under 95% detected once. The sample comprised blood. The sequence came from a girl under 10 years old with cystic fibrosis. The chain recombines TRBV2 with TRBJ1-2, with a tentative D call TRBD1 (5 bases). For the CDR3, the DNA is TGTGCCAGCAGTGTGGAGGGGAACTATGGCTACACCTTC. Its protein is CASSVEGNYGYTF.